This TCR beta chain was identified during a study of beta chain features in type 1 diabetes. For the study at large: Comparable age, gender and cell yields were observed in patients relative to healthy donors. Sorted cells from all samples, numbering 95 million to 140 million, were examined.

It was one heparinised blood draw, averaging about 116 mL, that each donor gave. Note on this clone: Its antigen remains unidentified.

The CDR3 sequence is 13 residues long. CDR1 SGHAT and CDR2 FQDESV come from the germline V gene (reference sequence). The V segment lost 5 bases and the J segment 3 bases; nucleotides outside the gene matches: 3. Expressed TCRB transcripts were sequenced because the isolated RNA had all been reverse transcribed beforehand. Libraries were prepared by immunoSEQ multiplex PCR; TCRdb keeps only in-frame clonotypes and omits some of them. This table holds about 140,000 clones, 6% to 7.5% found once. Study results and limitations: Significant though moderate, a shortening of TCRB CDR3s appeared in all four CD4+ subsets of Type 1 diabetes patients.

The chain uses TRBV11-1 and TRBJ2-7; TRBD1 agrees at 8 bases. The sample consisted of central memory CD4+ T cells from blood. This TCR came from a woman in her thirties in good health. The CDR3 loop is CASSTGTGYEQYF. DNA of the CDR3: TGTGCCAGCAGCACCGGGACAGGCTACGAGCAGTACTTC.